The rows below give T cell receptor beta chains drawn from one sample of a study of T cell repertoires in cytomegalovirus infection. TCRdb recomputed calls from the reads with MiXCR, one row per CDR3 protein. The repertoire holds about 100,000 distinct CDR3 sequences, with around a quarter as singletons. Source material: CD8+ T cells from PBMCs. The receptors stem from a human donor in good health (CMV status not recorded). Some clones in this sample may be carry-over from other donors' samples. Both conserved end residues are part of each CDR3. Fields, in order: CDR3 DNA, CDR3 protein, clone size, J gene, D gene, V gene. The D gene is left open where the match is weak. For some rows the clone size is stated as once, few or many, or as a class when expanded; others skip it.

CDR3nt: TGCGCCAGCAGCTTGGAGGTAGGGACAAACTACGAGCAGTACTTC; CDR3aa: CASSLEVGTNYEQYF; abundance: .; j_gene: TRBJ2-7; d_gene: .; v_gene: TRBV5-1
CDR3nt: TGTGCCAGCAGCACCCGAACGGGAGGACCCACCGGGGAGCTGTTTTTT; CDR3aa: CASSTRTGGPTGELFF; abundance: many; j_gene: TRBJ2-2; d_gene: TRBD2; v_gene: TRBV7-6
CDR3nt: TGTGCCAGCAGCCCGGGGACTAGTGTCCATGAGCAGTTCTTC; CDR3aa: CASSPGTSVHEQFF; abundance: .; j_gene: TRBJ2-1; d_gene: TRBD2; v_gene: TRBV5-6
CDR3nt: TGTGCCAGCAGCTTATACAGGGTGGGGGCCAACGTCCTGACTTTC; CDR3aa: CASSLYRVGANVLTF; abundance: .; j_gene: TRBJ2-6; d_gene: .; v_gene: TRBV7-2
CDR3nt: TGCAGTGCCACGGTGGCAGGGCGGGCCAAAAACATTCAGTACTTC; CDR3aa: CSATVAGRAKNIQYF; abundance: few; j_gene: TRBJ2-4; d_gene: .; v_gene: TRBV20-1
CDR3nt: TGCGCCAGCAGCCTCTGGACAGCCGCCACGAGCACAGATACGCAGTATTTT; CDR3aa: CASSLWTAATSTDTQYF; abundance: .; j_gene: TRBJ2-3; d_gene: .; v_gene: TRBV5-1
CDR3nt: TGTGCCAGTAGTATAAGTCGAGAGCGAAGCATGAACACTGAAGCTTTCTTT; CDR3aa: CASSISRERSMNTEAFF; abundance: .; j_gene: TRBJ1-1; d_gene: .; v_gene: TRBV19
CDR3nt: TGTGCCAGCAGCTTAGGCGGGTTCTCCTACGAGCAGTACTTC; CDR3aa: CASSLGGFSYEQYF; abundance: .; j_gene: TRBJ2-7; d_gene: .; v_gene: TRBV7-9
CDR3nt: TGTGCCAGCAGTTACCCTCGCAGAGGAGAGAACACTGAAGCTTTCTTT; CDR3aa: CASSYPRRGENTEAFF; abundance: .; j_gene: TRBJ1-1; d_gene: .; v_gene: TRBV6-2/TRBV6-3
CDR3nt: TGTGCCAGCACGGACCGTGCTAAGGACGAGCAGTACTTC; CDR3aa: CASTDRAKDEQYF; abundance: .; j_gene: TRBJ2-7; d_gene: .; v_gene: TRBV6-2/TRBV6-3
CDR3nt: TGTGCCATCGCAGCGGGGGTGGGAAATGAGCAGTTCTTC; CDR3aa: CAIAAGVGNEQFF; abundance: few; j_gene: TRBJ2-1; d_gene: TRBD2; v_gene: TRBV10-3
CDR3nt: TGTGCCAGCAGTTTTACAACCTCTGAAGCTTTCTTT; CDR3aa: CASSFTTSEAFF; abundance: many; j_gene: TRBJ1-1; d_gene: .; v_gene: TRBV7-9
CDR3nt: TGCAGTGCTAGACGGGGCGGATACTACGAGCAGTACTTC; CDR3aa: CSARRGGYYEQYF; abundance: few; j_gene: TRBJ2-7; d_gene: .; v_gene: TRBV20-1
CDR3nt: TGTGCCAGCAGCTTACTAGTGATCAATGAGCAGTTCTTC; CDR3aa: CASSLLVINEQFF; abundance: .; j_gene: TRBJ2-1; d_gene: .; v_gene: TRBV7-9
CDR3nt: TGTGCCAGCAGTGAATGGGTGACCATAGCCAAAAACATTCAGTACTTC; CDR3aa: CASSEWVTIAKNIQYF; abundance: .; j_gene: TRBJ2-4; d_gene: .; v_gene: TRBV2
CDR3nt: TGTGCCAGCAGCATCGGACAGGGGACCGCCAAAAACATTCAGTACTTC; CDR3aa: CASSIGQGTAKNIQYF; abundance: few; j_gene: TRBJ2-4; d_gene: TRBD1; v_gene: TRBV7-9
CDR3nt: TGTGCCAGCAGCTCACTGAGGTCAGAGACAGGCTTTCAGCCCCAGCATTTT; CDR3aa: CASSSLRSETGFQPQHF; abundance: many; j_gene: TRBJ1-5; d_gene: .; v_gene: TRBV7-9
CDR3nt: TGTGCCAGTAGTATAGTTGGGGGCACCTACGAGCAGTACTTC; CDR3aa: CASSIVGGTYEQYF; abundance: few; j_gene: TRBJ2-7; d_gene: .; v_gene: TRBV19
CDR3nt: TGTGCCAGTAGTGGAAGGGAACCTGAAGCTTTCTTT; CDR3aa: CASSGREPEAFF; abundance: few; j_gene: TRBJ1-1; d_gene: .; v_gene: TRBV19
CDR3nt: TGTGCCAGCAGTACGACAGGGGGTGGTAGCGAAAAACTGTTTTTT; CDR3aa: CASSTTGGGSEKLFF; abundance: many; j_gene: TRBJ1-4; d_gene: TRBD1; v_gene: TRBV7-8
CDR3nt: TGTGCCAGCAGCTTATTTGCCTCCTACAATGAGCAGTTCTTC; CDR3aa: CASSLFASYNEQFF; abundance: many; j_gene: TRBJ2-1; d_gene: .; v_gene: TRBV7-2
CDR3nt: TGTGCCAACAGGGGGGCCAACGTCCTGACTTTC; CDR3aa: CANRGANVLTF; abundance: .; j_gene: TRBJ2-6; d_gene: .; v_gene: TRBV14